Included here is one T cell receptor (beta chain) sequence, with context. The target antigen is unknown. Germline CDR1 reads SGHRS; CDR2 reads YFSETQ. V gave up 4 bases and J gave up 2 bases, with 8 bases separating them. The CDR3 length is 13 residues. This sample was taken from a study of cytomegalovirus exposure and HLA in healthy donors. Study results and caveats: Sequence variants that were highly shared formed a cluster that was likely a sequencing artifact.

PCR primers comprised 60 Vbeta and 13 Jbeta primers. Some clones are missing from TCRdb's copy, which holds only in-frame ones; the method was immunoSEQ multiplex PCR. The table lists 93,000 or so clones, just under 85% of them singletons, with approximately 5.6% in the top ten. The chain couples TRBV5-1 to TRBJ2-3; TRBD1 might be the D (6 bases). The clonotype originates from a woman between 18 and 30 years old in good health and CMV-seropositive. Sequencing was performed on PBMCs. The CDR3 reads CASSRQDTDTQYF. The CDR3 region has the DNA TGCGCCAGCAGCCGACAGGACACAGATACGCAGTATTTT.